A selection of T cell receptor beta chains follows, all from one sample in a study of cytomegalovirus exposure and HLA in healthy donors. TCRdb's copy holds only in-frame clones and misses some; the assay was immunoSEQ multiplex PCR. The profile shows approximately 200,000 clones, about 80% of them singletons. The source material was PBMCs. These receptors all stem from a man younger than 40 in good health and CMV-seronegative. Both conserved end residues are part of each CDR3. D genes are given only for firm matches. Clone size is stated in some rows and not others, as once, few, many or a class when expanded.

j_gene,abundance,d_gene,v_gene,CDR3aa,CDR3nt
TRBJ1-2,.,.,TRBV18,CASSPPGGGYGYTF,TGTGCCAGCTCACCACCTGGGGGGGGCTACGGCTACACCTTC
TRBJ2-1,.,.,TRBV6-5,CASGATRSLHEQFF,TGTGCCAGCGGTGCGACTAGAAGTCTTCATGAGCAGTTCTTC
TRBJ1-1,.,TRBD1,TRBV28,CASSPGGTGAGGTEAFF,TGTGCCAGCAGTCCGGGGGGGACAGGGGCGGGGGGCACTGAAGCTTTCTTT
TRBJ2-3,.,TRBD2,TRBV4-1,CASSLRDGSGRAYDTQYF,TGCGCCAGCAGCCTCCGAGACGGGAGCGGGAGGGCCTATGATACGCAGTATTTT
TRBJ2-1,.,TRBD2,TRBV7-9,CASGKAGSSYNEQFF,TGTGCCAGCGGGAAAGCGGGAAGCTCCTACAATGAGCAGTTCTTC
TRBJ1-4,.,TRBD1,TRBV5-1,CASSLIQGANEKLFF,TGCGCCAGCAGCTTGATACAGGGGGCTAATGAAAAACTGTTTTTT
TRBJ2-7,few,TRBD1,TRBV19,CASSPGGTYEQYF,TGTGCCAGTAGTCCAGGGGGAACCTACGAGCAGTACTTC
TRBJ2-1,.,TRBD2,TRBV6-5,CASRRLAVNEQFF,TGTGCCAGCAGGAGACTAGCGGTTAATGAGCAGTTCTTC
TRBJ2-5,.,TRBD1,TRBV6-5,CASSPGQGPQYF,TGTGCCAGCAGTCCGGGACAGGGGCCCCAGTACTTC
TRBJ1-2,.,.,TRBV28,CASSLPGHYGYTF,TGTGCCAGCAGTTTACCAGGGCACTATGGCTACACCTTC
TRBJ2-7,.,TRBD2,TRBV6-5,CASRGSGGFYEQYF,TGTGCCAGCAGAGGGAGCGGGGGGTTCTACGAGCAGTACTTC
TRBJ2-3,.,TRBD2,TRBV29-1,CSVVRAGGGDTQYF,TGCAGCGTTGTTCGAGCGGGAGGTGGAGATACGCAGTATTTT
TRBJ2-2,.,TRBD2,TRBV4-1,CASSPYSGRNTGELFF,TGCGCCAGCAGCCCTTATAGCGGGAGAAACACCGGGGAGCTGTTTTTT
TRBJ2-1,.,.,TRBV7-6,CASSPPGGLIWVF,TGTGCCAGCAGCCCACCCGGGGGTTTGATATGGGTCTTC
TRBJ2-3,.,TRBD2,TRBV7-6,CASSLGSGGGTDTQYF,TGTGCCAGCAGCTTAGGGAGCGGGGGGGGCACAGATACGCAGTATTTT
TRBJ1-2,.,.,TRBV4-1,CASRDYTRTSGYTF,TGCGCCAGCAGAGACTATACAAGGACCAGCGGCTACACCTTC
TRBJ1-5,.,TRBD1,TRBV15,CATSAETGGYVGNQPQHF,TGTGCCACCAGCGCCGAGACAGGGGGCTATGTGGGCAATCAGCCCCAGCATTTT
TRBJ2-7,few,TRBD2,TRBV6-5,CASSRKGGEQYF,TGTGCCAGCAGCCGGAAGGGAGGGGAGCAGTACTTC
TRBJ2-3,.,.,TRBV9,CASSVVGSTDTQYF,TGTGCCAGCAGCGTAGTCGGGAGCACAGATACGCAGTATTTT
TRBJ2-1,few,.,TRBV5-1,CASSLFAESSYNEQFF,TGCGCCAGCAGCTTGTTCGCGGAAAGCTCCTACAATGAGCAGTTCTTC
TRBJ2-7,.,.,TRBV10-3,CAISESLASYSYEQYF,TGTGCCATCAGTGAGTCTTTAGCTAGCTACTCCTACGAGCAGTACTTC
TRBJ2-7,.,TRBD1,TRBV9,CASSAGTGGYEQYF,TGTGCCAGCAGCGCAGGGACAGGAGGGTACGAGCAGTACTTC
TRBJ2-5,.,.,TRBV5-1,CASSSSYQETQYF,TGCGCCAGCAGCTCGTCGTACCAAGAGACCCAGTACTTC
TRBJ1-2,.,.,TRBV19,CAIQGRIDYGYTF,TGTGCCATCCAGGGGAGAATTGACTATGGCTACACCTTC
TRBJ2-1,.,.,TRBV15,CATRPTEIYNEQFF,TGTGCCACCAGACCGACAGAGATATACAATGAGCAGTTCTTC
TRBJ1-1,.,.,TRBV29-1,CSVVRGANTEAFF,TGCAGCGTTGTGCGGGGGGCCAACACTGAAGCTTTCTTT
TRBJ2-7,.,.,TRBV18,CASSIVGVSGEQYF,TGTGCCAGCTCTATTGTCGGAGTATCGGGGGAGCAGTACTTC
TRBJ2-4,.,TRBD2,TRBV19,CASSIERKAGGPRDIQYF,TGTGCCAGTAGTATAGAACGGAAAGCGGGAGGCCCTCGGGACATTCAGTACTTC
TRBJ1-5,.,TRBD1,TRBV19,CASSYEPKRGRFDQPQHF,TGTGCCAGTAGCTATGAACCGAAAAGGGGGCGGTTCGATCAGCCCCAGCATTTT
TRBJ2-1,.,.,TRBV28,CASSLFEVASVYNEQFF,TGTGCCAGCAGTTTATTCGAGGTAGCGTCAGTGTACAATGAGCAGTTCTTC
TRBJ1-4,.,TRBD1,TRBV28,CASSLTGVNEKLFF,TGTGCCAGCAGTTTGACAGGGGTTAATGAAAAACTGTTTTTT
TRBJ2-1,.,.,TRBV4-2,CASSQGRLYNEQFF,TGTGCCAGCAGCCAAGGGAGACTTTACAATGAGCAGTTCTTC
TRBJ1-2,.,.,TRBV2,CASSASPLQTGPGYTF,TGTGCCAGCAGTGCATCTCCCCTGCAAACAGGGCCGGGCTACACCTTC
TRBJ2-1,.,.,TRBV13,CASSLELDEQFF,TGTGCCAGCAGCTTAGAGCTGGATGAGCAGTTCTTC
TRBJ1-2,.,TRBD1,TRBV5-1,CASSSPDRGDGYTF,TGCGCCAGCAGCTCTCCCGACAGGGGAGATGGCTACACCTTC
TRBJ2-1,.,TRBD1,TRBV6-1,CASSIPGQGHNEQFF,TGTGCCAGCAGCATCCCGGGACAGGGGCATAATGAGCAGTTCTTC